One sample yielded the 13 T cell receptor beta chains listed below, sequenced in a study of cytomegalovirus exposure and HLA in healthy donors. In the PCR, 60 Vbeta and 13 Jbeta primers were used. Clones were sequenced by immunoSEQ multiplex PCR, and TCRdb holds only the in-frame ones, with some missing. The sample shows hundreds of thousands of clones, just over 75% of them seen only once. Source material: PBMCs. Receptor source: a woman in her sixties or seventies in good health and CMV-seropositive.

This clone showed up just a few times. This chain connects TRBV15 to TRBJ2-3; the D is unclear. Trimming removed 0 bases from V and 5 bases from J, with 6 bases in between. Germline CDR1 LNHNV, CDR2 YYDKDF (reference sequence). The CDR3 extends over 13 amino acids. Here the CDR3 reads CATSRDQEDTQYF. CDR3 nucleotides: TGTGCCACCAGCAGAGATCAGGAAGATACGCAGTATTTT.

CDR3 nucleotide sequence: TGTGCCAGCAGCCAAGAAGGGGCCCTTGGAGATGGAAAACTGTTTTTT. Its translation is CASSQEGALGDGKLFF. This chain links TRBV4-2 with TRBJ1-4, with a weak D call TRBD1 (5 bases). This CDR3 comprises 16 residues. Germline CDR1 and CDR2: LGHNA and YNFKEQ. Trimming removed 0 bases at V and 10 bases at J, with 18 bases between.

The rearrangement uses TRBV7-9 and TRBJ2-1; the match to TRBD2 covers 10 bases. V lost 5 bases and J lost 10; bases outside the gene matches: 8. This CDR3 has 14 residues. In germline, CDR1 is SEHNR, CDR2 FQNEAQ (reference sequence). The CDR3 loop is CASSTRTSGEEQFF. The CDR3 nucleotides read TGTGCCAGCAGCACTCGGACTAGCGGAGAAGAGCAGTTCTTC.

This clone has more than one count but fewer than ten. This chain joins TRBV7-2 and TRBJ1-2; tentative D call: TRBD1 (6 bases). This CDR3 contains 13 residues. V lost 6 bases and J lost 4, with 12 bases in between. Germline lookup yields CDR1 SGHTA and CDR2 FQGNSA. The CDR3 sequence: CASSQQGIYGYTF. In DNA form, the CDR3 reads TGTGCCAGCAGTCAACAGGGAATCTATGGCTACACCTTC.

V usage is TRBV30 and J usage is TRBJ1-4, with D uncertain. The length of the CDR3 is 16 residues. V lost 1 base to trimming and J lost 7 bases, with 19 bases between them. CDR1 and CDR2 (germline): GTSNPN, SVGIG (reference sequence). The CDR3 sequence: CAWSARRVAFVEKLFF. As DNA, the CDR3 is TGTGCCTGGAGTGCACGGCGGGTAGCCTTCGTTGAAAAACTGTTTTTT.

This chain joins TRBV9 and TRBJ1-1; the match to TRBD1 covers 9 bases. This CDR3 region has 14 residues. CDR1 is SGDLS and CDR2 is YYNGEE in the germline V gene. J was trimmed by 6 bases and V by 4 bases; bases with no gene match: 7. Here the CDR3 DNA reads TGTGCCAGCAGCACCAAACAGGGGGCCCCTGAAGCTTTCTTT. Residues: CASSTKQGAPEAFF.

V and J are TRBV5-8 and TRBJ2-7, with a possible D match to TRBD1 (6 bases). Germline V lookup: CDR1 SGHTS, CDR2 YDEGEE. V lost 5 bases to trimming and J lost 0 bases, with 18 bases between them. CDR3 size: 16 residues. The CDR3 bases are TGTGCCAGCAGATGGGGGCTACCCAGATACTCCTACGAGCAGTACTTC. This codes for CASRWGLPRYSYEQYF.

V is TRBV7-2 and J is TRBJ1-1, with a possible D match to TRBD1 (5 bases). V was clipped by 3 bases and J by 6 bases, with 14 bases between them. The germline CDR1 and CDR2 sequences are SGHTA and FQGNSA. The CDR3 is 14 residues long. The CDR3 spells CASSFAGGRAEAFF. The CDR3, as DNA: TGTGCCAGCAGCTTTGCGGGGGGACGGGCTGAAGCTTTCTTT.

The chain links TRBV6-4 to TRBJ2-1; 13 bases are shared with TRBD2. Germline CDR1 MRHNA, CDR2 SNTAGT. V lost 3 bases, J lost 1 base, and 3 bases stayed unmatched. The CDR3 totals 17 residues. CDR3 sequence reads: CASSESLAGGSYNEQFF. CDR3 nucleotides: TGTGCCAGCAGTGAATCACTAGCGGGAGGGTCCTACAATGAGCAGTTCTTC.

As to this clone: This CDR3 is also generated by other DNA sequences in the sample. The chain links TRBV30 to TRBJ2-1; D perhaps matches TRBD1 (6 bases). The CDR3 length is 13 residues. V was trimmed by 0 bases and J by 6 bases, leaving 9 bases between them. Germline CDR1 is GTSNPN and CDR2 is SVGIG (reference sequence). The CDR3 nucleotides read TGTGCCTGGAGTGTACTAGGGGGCAATGAGCAGTTCTTC. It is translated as CAWSVLGGNEQFF.

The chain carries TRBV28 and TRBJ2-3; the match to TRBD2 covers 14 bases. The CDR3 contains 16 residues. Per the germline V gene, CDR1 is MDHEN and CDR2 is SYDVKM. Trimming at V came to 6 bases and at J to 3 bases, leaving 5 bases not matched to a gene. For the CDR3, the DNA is TGTGCCAGCAGGGGGACTAGCGGGGGAGGGACAGATACGCAGTATTTT. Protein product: CASRGTSGGGTDTQYF.

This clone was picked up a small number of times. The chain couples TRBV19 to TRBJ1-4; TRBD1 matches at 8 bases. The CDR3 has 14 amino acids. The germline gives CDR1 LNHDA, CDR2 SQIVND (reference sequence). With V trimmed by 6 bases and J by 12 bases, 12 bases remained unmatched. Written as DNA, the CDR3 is TGTGCCAGTAGGATCGGGACAGGAGCCCTGGAACTGTTTTTT. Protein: CASRIGTGALELFF.

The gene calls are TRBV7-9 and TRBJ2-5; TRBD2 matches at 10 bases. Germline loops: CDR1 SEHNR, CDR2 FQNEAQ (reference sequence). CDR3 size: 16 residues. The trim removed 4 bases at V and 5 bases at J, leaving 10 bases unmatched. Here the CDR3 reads CASSSPAGGPGETQYF. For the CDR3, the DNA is TGTGCCAGCAGCTCCCCAGCGGGGGGGCCGGGGGAGACCCAGTACTTC.